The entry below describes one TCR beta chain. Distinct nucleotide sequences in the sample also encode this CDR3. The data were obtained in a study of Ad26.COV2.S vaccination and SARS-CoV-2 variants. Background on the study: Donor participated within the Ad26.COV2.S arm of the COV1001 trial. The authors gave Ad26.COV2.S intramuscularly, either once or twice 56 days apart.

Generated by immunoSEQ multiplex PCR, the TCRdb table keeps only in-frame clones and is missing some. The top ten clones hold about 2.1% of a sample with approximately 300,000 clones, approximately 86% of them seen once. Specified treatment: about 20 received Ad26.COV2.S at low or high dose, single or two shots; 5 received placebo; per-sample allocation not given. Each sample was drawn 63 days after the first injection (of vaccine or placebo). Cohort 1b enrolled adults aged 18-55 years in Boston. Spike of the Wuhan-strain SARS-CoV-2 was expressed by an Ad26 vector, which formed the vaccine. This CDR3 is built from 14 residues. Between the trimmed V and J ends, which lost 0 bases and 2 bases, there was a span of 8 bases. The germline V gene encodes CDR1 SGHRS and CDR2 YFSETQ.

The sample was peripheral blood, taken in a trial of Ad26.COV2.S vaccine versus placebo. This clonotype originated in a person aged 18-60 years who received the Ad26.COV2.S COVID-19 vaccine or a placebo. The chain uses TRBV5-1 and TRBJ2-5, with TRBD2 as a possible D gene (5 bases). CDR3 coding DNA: TGCGCCAGCAGCTTGGGGACTCGACAAGAGACCCAGTACTTC. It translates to CASSLGTRQETQYF.